These 2 T cell receptor beta chains were all obtained from the same sample, sequenced in a study of human T cells and chemical hapten exposure. TCRdb reprocessed the RACE reads with MiXCR, giving one entry per CDR3 protein. The sample lists around 100,000 distinct CDR3 sequences, approximately 10% occurring once. Time point of the sample: patch test 1, 2 weeks after DPC sensitization. Treatment defined: therapeutic diphenylcyclopropenone sensitization with weekly scalp DPC. This material consisted of whole blood, taken in connection with sensitization to the hapten diphenylcyclopropenone (DPC). The receptor set was obtained from a woman between 40 and 55 years old with alopecia areata. Some clones in this sample may be carry-over from other donors' samples.

This clonotype was detected a few times. The gene calls are TRBV12-3 or TRBV12-4 and TRBJ2-2; tentative D call: TRBD1 (6 bases). V shed 6 bases and J shed 1 base, with 15 bases lying between them. The CDR3 is 16 residues long. In DNA form, the CDR3 reads TGTGCCAGCAGCCCCCACGGGACACGGAACACCGGGGAGCTGTTTTTT. This gives the protein CASSPHGTRNTGELFF.

This clonotype was seen a handful of times. This sequence joins TRBV20-1 and TRBJ2-3; 10 nucleotides line up with TRBD2. Germline CDR1 is DFQATT and CDR2 is SNEGSKA (reference sequence). This CDR3 region has 15 residues. The V and J ends lost 5 bases and 0 bases, in that order; junction bases with no gene match: 5. CDR3 protein: CSASPSGRSTDTQYF. CDR3 nucleotide sequence: TGCAGTGCTTCCCCTAGCGGGAGAAGCACAGATACGCAGTATTTT.